This T cell receptor (beta chain) is drawn from a study of ipilimumab plus nivolumab after autologous stem cell transplantation. Study-wide results and limits: Per the authors, repertoire, Treg and microbiota data justify further study.

Patients got ipilimumab 1 mg/kg beginning 14 to 28 days post-transplant. This clone has just a few counts. Its antigen is unknown. Method: immunoSEQ multiplex PCR; TCRdb's copy keeps in-frame clones and lacks some. In the table there are 20,000 to 25,000 clones, just under 75% of which are singletons. V lost 6 bases and J 3 bases, leaving 11 bases between the germline ends. The CDR3 contains 13 residues. Germline V CDR1 and CDR2: SGHTA, FQGNSA. The chain couples TRBV7-2 to TRBJ1-2; D perhaps matches TRBD1 (5 bases). This clonotype was sampled from a male donor with diffuse large B-cell lymphoma. The material sequenced was PBMCs, taken in a trial of ipilimumab plus nivolumab as post-transplant consolidation. In DNA form, the CDR3 reads TGTGCCAGCAGTCGCGGCAGGGACTATGGCTACACCTTC. Protein: CASSRGRDYGYTF.